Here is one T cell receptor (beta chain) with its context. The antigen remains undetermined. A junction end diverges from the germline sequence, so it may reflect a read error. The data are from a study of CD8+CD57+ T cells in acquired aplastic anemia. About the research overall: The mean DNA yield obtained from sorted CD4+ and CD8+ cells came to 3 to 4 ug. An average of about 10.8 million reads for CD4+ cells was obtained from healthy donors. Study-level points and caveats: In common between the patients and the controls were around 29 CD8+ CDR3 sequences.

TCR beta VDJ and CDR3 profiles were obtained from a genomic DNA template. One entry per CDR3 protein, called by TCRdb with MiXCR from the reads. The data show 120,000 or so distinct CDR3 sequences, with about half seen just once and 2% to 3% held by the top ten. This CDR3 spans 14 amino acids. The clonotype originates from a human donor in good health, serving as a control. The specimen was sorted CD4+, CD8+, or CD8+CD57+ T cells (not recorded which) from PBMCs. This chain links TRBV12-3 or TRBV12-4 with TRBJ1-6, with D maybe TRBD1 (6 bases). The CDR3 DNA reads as TGTACCAGCAGCAGGGCAGGGGTAATTTCACCCCTCCACTTT. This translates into CTSSRAGVISPLHF.